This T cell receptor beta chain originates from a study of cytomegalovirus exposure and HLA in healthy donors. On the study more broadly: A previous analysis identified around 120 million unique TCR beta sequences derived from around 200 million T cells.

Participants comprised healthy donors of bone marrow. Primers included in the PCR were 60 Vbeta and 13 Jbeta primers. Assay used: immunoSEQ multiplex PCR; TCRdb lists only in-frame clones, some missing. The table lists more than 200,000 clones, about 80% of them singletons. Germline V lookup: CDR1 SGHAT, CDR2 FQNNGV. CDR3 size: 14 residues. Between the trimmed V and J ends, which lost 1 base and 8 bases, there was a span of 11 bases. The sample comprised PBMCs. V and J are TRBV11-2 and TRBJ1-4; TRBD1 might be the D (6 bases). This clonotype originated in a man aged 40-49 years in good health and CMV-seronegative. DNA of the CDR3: TGTGCCAGCAGCTTAGTGGGGGGGCAGGAAAAACTGTTTTTT. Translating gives CASSLVGGQEKLFF.